A single T cell receptor beta chain is shown here with its context. The data were obtained in a study of blood T cell repertoires in COVID-19. Across the whole study: Samples representing acute and convalescent COVID-19 were sourced from the United States, Italy and Spain. The cDNA or gDNA used as material had been derived from T cells, B-cell-depleted T cells, or PBMCs.

The authors' processing: For nucleated cells, counts were estimated from reference gene primer amplification. TCRdb's table, derived via immunoSEQ multiplex PCR, lists solely in-frame clones and lacks some. For V, J and clone size, that table is used; D and trimming come from the DNA. The data show more than 20,000 clones, roughly 86% seen once. This sequence was found in a human donor with active COVID-19. The donor label of this sample is uncertain. Sequenced sample: peripheral blood.

In nucleotides, the CDR3 is TGTGCCAGTAGTTTTGGGGGCAATATCGACGAGCAGTACTTC. Translated, it gives CASSFGGNIDEQYF. V and J are TRBV19 and TRBJ2-7, with D tentatively TRBD1 (6 bases). This CDR3 is built from 14 residues. V lost 5 bases and J 5 bases, leaving 16 bases between the germline ends. CDR1 and CDR2 (germline): LNHDA, SQIVND (reference sequence).